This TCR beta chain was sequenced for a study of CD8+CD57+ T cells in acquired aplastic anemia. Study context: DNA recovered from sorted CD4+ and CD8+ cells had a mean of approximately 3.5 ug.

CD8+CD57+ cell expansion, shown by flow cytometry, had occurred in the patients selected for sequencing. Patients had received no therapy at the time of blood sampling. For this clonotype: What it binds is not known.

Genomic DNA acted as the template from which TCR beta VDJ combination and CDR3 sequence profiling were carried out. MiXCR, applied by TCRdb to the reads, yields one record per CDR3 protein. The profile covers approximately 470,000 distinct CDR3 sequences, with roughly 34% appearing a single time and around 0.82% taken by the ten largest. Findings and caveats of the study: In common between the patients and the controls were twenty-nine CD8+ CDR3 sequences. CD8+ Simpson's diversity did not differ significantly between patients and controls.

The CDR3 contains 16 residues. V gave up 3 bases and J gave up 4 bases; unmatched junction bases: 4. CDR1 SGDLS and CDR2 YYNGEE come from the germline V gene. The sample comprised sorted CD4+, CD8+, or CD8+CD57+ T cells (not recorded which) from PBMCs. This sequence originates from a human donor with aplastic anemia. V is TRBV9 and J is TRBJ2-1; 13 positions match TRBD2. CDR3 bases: TGTGCCAGCAGCGCAGCGACTAGCGGGGGGTACAATGAGCAGTTCTTC. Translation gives CASSAATSGGYNEQFF.